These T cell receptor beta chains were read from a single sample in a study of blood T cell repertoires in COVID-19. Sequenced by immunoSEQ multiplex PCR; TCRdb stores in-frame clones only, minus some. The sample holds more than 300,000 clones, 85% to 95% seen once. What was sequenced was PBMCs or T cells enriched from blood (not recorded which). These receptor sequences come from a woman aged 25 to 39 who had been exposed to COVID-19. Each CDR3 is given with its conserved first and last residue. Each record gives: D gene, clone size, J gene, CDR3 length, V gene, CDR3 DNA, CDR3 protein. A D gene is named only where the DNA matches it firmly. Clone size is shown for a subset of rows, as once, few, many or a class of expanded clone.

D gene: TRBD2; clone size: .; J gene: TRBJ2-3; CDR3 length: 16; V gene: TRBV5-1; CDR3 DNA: TGCGCCAGCAGCCCCGGGGGGGCTTACAGCACAGATACGCAGTATTTT; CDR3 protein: CASSPGGAYSTDTQYF
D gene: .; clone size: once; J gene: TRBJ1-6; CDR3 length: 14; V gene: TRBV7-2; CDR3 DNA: TGTGCCAGCAGCTTAGTCTCCGGAGATTTTCCCCTCCACTTT; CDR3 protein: CASSLVSGDFPLHF
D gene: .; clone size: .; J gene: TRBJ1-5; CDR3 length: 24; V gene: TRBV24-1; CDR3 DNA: TGTGCCACCAGTGACGCGATCCCCCGAGGTCAGGCGCGGGAGGGCACATCTAGCAATCAGCCCCAGCATTTT; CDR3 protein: CATSDAIPRGQAREGTSSNQPQHF
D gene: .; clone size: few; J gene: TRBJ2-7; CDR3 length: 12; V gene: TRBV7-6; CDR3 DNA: TGTGCCAGCAGCCCCGGGACCTACGAGCAGTACTTC; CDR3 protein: CASSPGTYEQYF
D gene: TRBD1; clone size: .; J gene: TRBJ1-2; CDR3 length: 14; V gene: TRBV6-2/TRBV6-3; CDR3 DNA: TGTGCCAGCAGTTATGGACAGGGGAAGGATGGCTACACCTTC; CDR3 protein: CASSYGQGKDGYTF
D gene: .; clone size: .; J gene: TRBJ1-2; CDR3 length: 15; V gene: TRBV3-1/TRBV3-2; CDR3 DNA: TGTGCCAGCAGCCAACTCCGGGGGAGAGAAGGTGGCTACACCTTC; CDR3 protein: CASSQLRGREGGYTF
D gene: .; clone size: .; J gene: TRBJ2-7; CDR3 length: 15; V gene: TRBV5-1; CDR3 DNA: TGCGCCAGCAGTCCCCAGGGGGGCAGGGCCTACGAGCAGTACTTC; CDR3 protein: CASSPQGGRAYEQYF
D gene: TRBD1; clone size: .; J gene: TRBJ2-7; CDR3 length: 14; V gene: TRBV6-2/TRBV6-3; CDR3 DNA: TGTGCCAGCAGTTACCAGGGACAGATCTACGAGCAGTACTTC; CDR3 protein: CASSYQGQIYEQYF
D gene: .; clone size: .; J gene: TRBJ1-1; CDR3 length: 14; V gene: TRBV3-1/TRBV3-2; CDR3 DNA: TGTGCCAGCAGCCAAGTATCGGCAGGGCCTGAAGCTTTCTTT; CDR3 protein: CASSQVSAGPEAFF
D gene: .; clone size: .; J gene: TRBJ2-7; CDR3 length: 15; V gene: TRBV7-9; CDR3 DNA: TGTGCCAGCAGCTTAGTCGGCGGGGTCTCCTACGAGCAGTACTTC; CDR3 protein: CASSLVGGVSYEQYF
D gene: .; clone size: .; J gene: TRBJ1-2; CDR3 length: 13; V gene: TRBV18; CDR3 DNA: TGTGCCAGCTCACCACTCCAGGGCCCTGGCTACACCTTC; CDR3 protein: CASSPLQGPGYTF
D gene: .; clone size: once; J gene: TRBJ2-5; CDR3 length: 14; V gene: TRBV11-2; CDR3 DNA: TGTGCCAGCAGCTCAGCAGGGAATTTGGAGACCCAGTACTTC; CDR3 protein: CASSSAGNLETQYF
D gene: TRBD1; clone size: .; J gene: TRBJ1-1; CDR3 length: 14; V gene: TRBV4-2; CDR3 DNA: TGTGCCAGCAGCCAGGGCAGGGGGTCGTTTGGAGCTTTCTTT; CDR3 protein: CASSQGRGSFGAFF
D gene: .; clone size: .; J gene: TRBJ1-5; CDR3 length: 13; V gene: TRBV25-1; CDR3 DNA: TGTGCCAGCAGTGGCCGGGGCAATCAGCCCCAGCATTTT; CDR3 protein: CASSGRGNQPQHF
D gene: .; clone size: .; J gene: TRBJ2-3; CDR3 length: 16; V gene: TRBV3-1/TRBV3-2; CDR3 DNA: TGTGCCAGCAGCTACCGCCGGGGACAAATCACAGATACGCAGTATTTT; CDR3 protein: CASSYRRGQITDTQYF
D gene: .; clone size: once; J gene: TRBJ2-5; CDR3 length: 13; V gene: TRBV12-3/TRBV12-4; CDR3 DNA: TGTGCCAGCAGTTTGTCGGGTTATGAGACCCAGTACTTC; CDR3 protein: CASSLSGYETQYF
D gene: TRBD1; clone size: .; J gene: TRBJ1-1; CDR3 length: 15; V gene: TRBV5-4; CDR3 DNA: TGTGCCAGCAGCTTCCTACAGGGGGCGAACACTGAAGCTTTCTTT; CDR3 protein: CASSFLQGANTEAFF
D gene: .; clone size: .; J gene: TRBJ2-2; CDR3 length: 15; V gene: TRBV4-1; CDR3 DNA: TGCGCCAGCAGCCAAGCCGGGACTTACACCGGGGAGCTGTTTTTT; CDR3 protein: CASSQAGTYTGELFF
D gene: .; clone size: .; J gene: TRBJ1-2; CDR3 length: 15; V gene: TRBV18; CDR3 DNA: TGTGCCAGCTCACTGTCCGGGACTCAGAACTATGGCTACACCTTC; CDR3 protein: CASSLSGTQNYGYTF
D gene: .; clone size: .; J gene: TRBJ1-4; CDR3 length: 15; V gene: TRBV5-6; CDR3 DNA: TGTGCCAGCAGCTCCGGATCCGTGGGCGGGTTTAAACTGTTTTTT; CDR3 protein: CASSSGSVGGFKLFF
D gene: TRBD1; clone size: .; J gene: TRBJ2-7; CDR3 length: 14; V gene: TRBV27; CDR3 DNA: TGTGCCAGCAGTCCCTTGGACAGGGGACGGAGTGAGTACTTC; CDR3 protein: CASSPLDRGRSEYF
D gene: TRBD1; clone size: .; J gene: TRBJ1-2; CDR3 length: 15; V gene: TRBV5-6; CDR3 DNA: TGTGCCAGCAGCTTGGCCCGACAGGGGGGTTATGGCTACACCTTC; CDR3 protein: CASSLARQGGYGYTF
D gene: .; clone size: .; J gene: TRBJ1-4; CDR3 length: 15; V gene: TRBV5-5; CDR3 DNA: TGTGCCAGCAGCTTGGAAGGTGCTGGAGGAGAAAAACTGTTTTTT; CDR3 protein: CASSLEGAGGEKLFF
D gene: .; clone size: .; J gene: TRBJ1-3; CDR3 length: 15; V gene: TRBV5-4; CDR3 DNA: TGTGCCAGCAGCTTGTTTCTAGGATCTGGAAACACCATATATTTT; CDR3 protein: CASSLFLGSGNTIYF
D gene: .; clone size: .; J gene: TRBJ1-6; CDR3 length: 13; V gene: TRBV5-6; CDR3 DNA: TGTGCCAGCAGCTTTCAGGGCAATTCACCCCTCCACTTT; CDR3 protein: CASSFQGNSPLHF
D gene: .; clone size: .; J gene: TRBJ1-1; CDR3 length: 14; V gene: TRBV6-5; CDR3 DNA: TGTGCCACCACCCGGGGTCGGTTGAACACTGAAGCTTTCTTT; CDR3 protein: CATTRGRLNTEAFF
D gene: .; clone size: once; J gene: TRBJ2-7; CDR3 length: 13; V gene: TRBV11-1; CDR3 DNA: TGTGCCAGCAGCCCAGGGTTATTCTACGAGCAGTACTTC; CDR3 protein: CASSPGLFYEQYF
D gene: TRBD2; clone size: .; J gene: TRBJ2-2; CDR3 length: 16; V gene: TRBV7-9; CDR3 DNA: TGTGCCAGCAGCCCGCCGGGCGGGGGGCGAGCCGGGGAGCTGTTTTTT; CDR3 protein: CASSPPGGGRAGELFF